This T cell receptor (beta chain) was documented in a study of T-cell memory formation after mild COVID-19. Across the study: Across donors, TCR clusters were largely donor specific. Whole-study findings and limits: Within pre-infection memory, some responding clones were found, suggesting cross-reactive memory joined. Contracting CD4+ clones were located mainly in CM and EM, and CD8+ clones in EMRA.

TCRdb reanalysed the 5' RACE reads using MiXCR and keeps one entry per CDR3 protein. Of about 560,000 distinct CDR3 sequences listed, about a fifth are singletons. This clonotype has more than one count but fewer than ten. Its antigen remains unidentified. In germline, CDR1 is SEHNR, CDR2 FQNEAQ (reference sequence). The CDR3 length is 14 residues. The V end lost 3 bases, the J end lost 6 bases, and 15 bases lay between the germline ends. The origin of this receptor is an adult woman who had mild COVID-19 (a few samples of this study predate the infection). Cell type and time point are not known. This rearrangement joins TRBV7-9 to TRBJ2-7; weak D call: TRBD2 (6 bases). Source material: PBMCs or a T cell subset sorted from them (not recorded which). The CDR3 protein is CASSFSGSSVEQYF. In DNA form, the CDR3 reads TGTGCCAGCAGCTTTAGCGGATCCTCGGTCGAGCAGTACTTC.